The 24 T cell receptor beta chains reported below all come from one sample, sequenced in a study of cytomegalovirus exposure and HLA in healthy donors. Here immunoSEQ multiplex PCR was the method, and the copy in TCRdb shows in-frame clones only, minus some. The sample records 120,000 or so clones, about 90% being singletons. Sequenced input: PBMCs. These receptors all come from a woman aged 18 to 35 in good health and CMV-seronegative.

The CDR3 DNA sequence: TGTGCCAGCAGCTTTGCTAGCGGATTTAAAGAGACCCAGTACTTC. It codes for CASSFASGFKETQYF. V usage is TRBV7-2 and J usage is TRBJ2-5, with TRBD2 matching 7 bases. Germline-derived CDR1 and CDR2 are SGHTA and FQGNSA. The CDR3 consists of 15 residues. V shed 3 bases, J shed 3 bases, and the junction held 7 bases outside the gene matches.

In its sample, this clone was seen a few times. This chain connects TRBV5-1 to TRBJ1-1, with 9 bases identical to TRBD1. The CDR3 has 14 residues. J was trimmed by 3 bases and V by 3 bases; bases with no gene match: 3. Germline CDR1 is SGHRS and CDR2 is YFSETQ. Here the CDR3 reads CASSWDRVDTEAFF. The CDR3 DNA reads as TGCGCCAGCAGCTGGGACAGGGTTGACACTGAAGCTTTCTTT.

V gene TRBV7-3 combines with J gene TRBJ2-1, with 12 bases that match TRBD2. With 5 bases clipped from V and 7 bases from J, the junction kept 6 bases outside the gene matches. CDR1 is SGHTA and CDR2 is FQGTGA in the germline V gene. The CDR3 is 15 residues long. The CDR3 DNA sequence: TGTGCCAGCAGCCCCTCTAGCGGGAGGGAAAATGAGCAGTTCTTC. The encoded protein is CASSPSSGRENEQFF.

The genes are TRBV6-1 and TRBJ1-3; 7 nucleotides agree with TRBD1. The trim removed 4 bases at V and 2 bases at J, leaving 5 bases unmatched. Germline values: CDR1 MNHNS, CDR2 SASEGT. The CDR3 is 15 residues long. The CDR3 nucleotides are TGTGCCAGCAGTGCGAAGACAGGGACTGGAAACACCATATATTTT. It codes for CASSAKTGTGNTIYF.

This sequence joins TRBV27 and TRBJ1-1; no firm D call. In germline, CDR1 is MNHEY, CDR2 SMNVEV (reference sequence). V lost 5 bases, J lost 0 bases, and 16 bases lay in between. The CDR3 is 16 residues long. CDR3 sequence reads: CASSTDFSYMNTEAFF. The CDR3 nucleotides are TGTGCCAGCAGTACCGACTTCAGTTACATGAACACTGAAGCTTTCTTT.

The gene calls are TRBV28 and TRBJ1-3, with 10 bases identical to TRBD1. Germline trimming cut 3 bases from V and 0 bases from J; bases unmatched to any gene: 5. This CDR3 region has 17 residues. Germline CDR1 and CDR2: MDHEN and SYDVKM. The CDR3 is CASSFRDRGLSGNTIYF. The CDR3, as DNA: TGTGCCAGCAGTTTCCGGGACAGGGGCCTCTCTGGAAACACCATATATTTT.

This chain uses TRBV28 with TRBJ1-2, with D unclear. Germline lookup yields CDR1 MDHEN and CDR2 SYDVKM. The CDR3 spans 12 residues. Trimming took 6 bases from V and 8 from J, leaving 13 bases between them. CDR3 sequence: CASSPTSGGYTF. CDR3 nucleotide sequence: TGTGCCAGCAGCCCTACCTCGGGGGGCTACACCTTC.

The chain is built from TRBV7-2 and TRBJ2-3; TRBD2 might be the D (7 bases). From germline, CDR1 is SGHTA and CDR2 FQGNSA. The CDR3 length is 14 residues. V gave up 5 bases and J gave up 4 bases, with 13 bases separating them. The CDR3 region has the DNA TGTGCCAGCAGCATCCTAGGGGGGGCAGATACGCAGTATTTT. This encodes CASSILGGADTQYF. Filled out from reference TRBV7-2 and TRBJ2-3, the complete variable domain reads GAGVSQSPSNKVTEKGKDVELRCDPISGHTALYWYRQSLGQGLEFLIYFQGNSAPDKSGLPSDRFSAERTGGSVSTLTIQRTQQEDSAVYLCASSILGGADTQYFGPGTRLTVL.

The chain is built from TRBV28 and TRBJ2-7; no clear D. Germline CDR1 MDHEN, CDR2 SYDVKM. CDR3 length: 12 amino acids. V was trimmed by 5 bases and J by 3 bases, leaving 8 bases between them. In DNA form, the CDR3 reads TGTGCCAGCAGTGTATCGTACTACGAGCAGTACTTC. Translated, it gives CASSVSYYEQYF.

This clone has more than one count but fewer than ten. CDR3 loop: CAWSRGRDWLGGELFF. CDR3 coding DNA: TGTGCCTGGAGTAGGGGACGGGACTGGTTAGGCGGGGAGCTGTTTTTT. The chain links TRBV30 to TRBJ2-2, with D maybe TRBD2 (6 bases). Germline CDR1 and CDR2: GTSNPN and SVGIG (reference sequence). The CDR3 contains 16 residues. V lost 2 bases and J lost 7, with 20 bases in between.

The V gene is TRBV28, the J gene TRBJ2-1; 7 positions match TRBD2. The CDR3 length is 14 residues. The J segment lost 11 bases and the V segment lost 6 bases, leaving 13 bases of the junction unmatched. In germline, CDR1 is MDHEN, CDR2 SYDVKM. The CDR3 spells CASRNLGLADKQFF. The CDR3 bases are TGTGCCAGCAGAAACCTCGGCCTAGCGGATAAGCAGTTCTTC.

The chain uses TRBV28 and TRBJ2-7, with 10 positions matching TRBD1. The germline V gene encodes CDR1 MDHEN and CDR2 SYDVKM. The CDR3 sequence is 14 residues long. The V segment lost 7 bases and the J segment 2 bases; nucleotides outside the gene matches: 5. CDR3 in DNA: TGTGCCAGCATCCCGGGACAGGGGACCTACGAGCAGTACTTC. It codes for CASIPGQGTYEQYF.

The rearrangement uses TRBV28 and TRBJ1-2; 7 bases line up with TRBD1. The CDR3 is 17 amino acids. CDR1 is MDHEN and CDR2 is SYDVKM in the germline V gene. J was trimmed by 5 bases and V by 2 bases; bases with no gene match: 14. In DNA, the CDR3 is TGTGCCAGCAGTTTAGCAGGACAGGCCCCGAAAGGGTATGGCTACACCTTC. Translated, it gives CASSLAGQAPKGYGYTF.

This rearrangement joins TRBV2 to TRBJ1-3; no clear D. The CDR3 is 10 amino acids. V shed 7 bases and J shed 7 bases, with 5 bases lying between them. Looked up from germline, CDR1 is SNHLY and CDR2 is FYNNEI. The CDR3 reads CASNGNTIYF. CDR3 in DNA: TGTGCCAGCAACGGGAACACCATATATTTT.

In this sample, this clone turned up many times. J is TRBJ2-5 and V is TRBV18, with a weak D call TRBD2 (6 bases). Trimming pared 6 bases from V and 0 bases from J, leaving 11 bases between. The CDR3 runs to 14 residues. Germline values: CDR1 KGHSH, CDR2 LQKENI. The CDR3 nucleotides are TGTGCCAGCTCTGCGGGACTGTACCAAGAGACCCAGTACTTC. Translated: CASSAGLYQETQYF.

V is TRBV4-3 and J is TRBJ1-1; unclear D gene. CDR1 and CDR2 from the germline V gene are LGHNA and YSLEER. The CDR3 is 15 residues long. The V gene lost 6 bases and the J gene lost 4 bases, with 18 bases spanning the gap. In DNA, the CDR3 is TGCGCCAGCAGGACAAATAGCGGGCGCCTCACTGAAGCTTTCTTT. This translates into CASRTNSGRLTEAFF.

The gene calls are TRBV27 and TRBJ1-2; 9 nucleotides align to TRBD1. Germline V gives CDR1 MNHEY, CDR2 SMNVEV (reference sequence). The J segment lost 4 bases and the V segment lost 5 bases, leaving 11 bases of the junction unmatched. The CDR3 runs to 16 residues. The CDR3 is CASSNTGTGFLYGYTF. The CDR3 coding sequence is TGTGCCAGCAGTAATACCGGGACAGGGTTCCTCTATGGCTACACCTTC.

The V and J genes are TRBV2 and TRBJ2-3; 7 bases match TRBD2. Trimming cost V 8 bases and J 4 bases; bases outside gene matches: 9. This CDR3 contains 14 residues. Germline lookup yields CDR1 SNHLY and CDR2 FYNNEI. Written as DNA, the CDR3 is TGTGCCAGCGGGTCTGGGGGGGGGTCAGATACGCAGTATTTT. Translated, it gives CASGSGGGSDTQYF. Looking up the rest from reference TRBV2 and TRBJ2-3 gives the full variable domain: EPEVTQTPSHQVTQMGQEVILRCVPISNHLYFYWYRQILGQKVEFLVSFYNNEISEKSEIFDDQFSVERPDGSNFTLKIRSTKLEDSAMYFCASGSGGGSDTQYFGPGTRLTVL.

The CDR3 region has the DNA TGTGCCATCAGGACAGGGGGTGACAATCAGCCCCAGCATTTT. Protein: CAIRTGGDNQPQHF. The V gene is TRBV10-3, the J gene TRBJ1-5; 9 bases map to TRBD1. The CDR3 has 14 residues. From germline, CDR1 is ENHRY and CDR2 SYGVKD. Trimming removed 6 bases from V and 3 bases from J; junction bases left unmatched: 3.

J is TRBJ2-7 and V is TRBV5-8; D perhaps matches TRBD1 (5 bases). Germline V gene lookup returns CDR1 SGHTS and CDR2 YDEGEE. The CDR3 extends over 15 amino acids. Trimming removed 2 bases from V and 3 bases from J, with 15 bases in between. CDR3 amino acids: CASSLSGQGFYEQYF. The CDR3 nucleotides are TGTGCCAGCAGCTTATCAGGGCAGGGCTTCTACGAGCAGTACTTC. The full variable domain, completed using reference TRBV5-8 and TRBJ2-7, is EAGVTQSPTHLIKTRGQQATLRCSPISGHTSVYWYQQALGLGLQFLLWYDEGEERNRGNFPPRFSGRQFPNYSSELNVNALELEDSALYLCASSLSGQGFYEQYFGPGTRLTVT.

The V gene is TRBV5-4, the J gene TRBJ2-7; 8 positions match TRBD1. Germline V gives CDR1 SGHNT, CDR2 YYREEE (reference sequence). Trimming cost V 0 bases and J 4 bases; bases outside gene matches: 3. The length of the CDR3 is 14 residues. As DNA, the CDR3 is TGTGCCAGCAGCTTGGGGACAGGGAGGTACGAGCAGTACTTC. It translates to CASSLGTGRYEQYF.

The DNA of the CDR3 is TGTGCCAGCAGTTGGGCGGGGGAAGAGACCCAGTACTTC. It codes for CASSWAGEETQYF. The chain couples TRBV27 to TRBJ2-5; 7 bases fit TRBD2. The germline V gene has CDR1 MNHEY and CDR2 SMNVEV (reference sequence). This CDR3 contains 13 residues. V shed 4 bases and J 3 bases; nucleotides not matched to a gene: 2.

The rearrangement links TRBV5-6 to TRBJ2-3; TRBD1 matches at 7 bases. Germline trimming cut 2 bases from V and 0 bases from J; bases unmatched to any gene: 3. The germline V gene has CDR1 SGHDT and CDR2 YYEEEE. The CDR3 runs to 15 residues. CDR3 DNA: TGTGCCAGCAGCTTTTGGGGACAGAGCACAGATACGCAGTATTTT. This gives the protein CASSFWGQSTDTQYF.

With regard to this clone: One end of the junction does not line up with germline, which may come from a read error. In DNA, the CDR3 is TGTGCCAGCATTGAAGTTGGGACTAGCGTCTACAATGAGCAGTTCTTC. Residues: CASIEVGTSVYNEQFF. The V call is TRBV2, the J call TRBJ2-1; 10 bases fit TRBD2. In germline, CDR1 is SNHLY, CDR2 FYNNEI. The length of the CDR3 is 16 residues.